The 28 T cell receptor beta chains reported below all come from one sample, sequenced in a study of cytomegalovirus exposure and HLA in healthy donors. PCR was performed using 60 Vbeta and 13 Jbeta primers. The table came from immunoSEQ multiplex PCR; TCRdb's copy has only in-frame clones and leaves some out. Found here are about 140,000 clones, over 60% of them singletons; the top ten hold over 2.5%. Sequenced input: PBMCs. All receptors derive from a man aged 40-55 years in good health and CMV-seronegative.

J is TRBJ2-2 and V is TRBV7-2; no clear D. Trimming took 5 bases from V and 2 from J, leaving 6 bases between them. CDR3 length: 13 residues. CDR1 SGHTA and CDR2 FQGNSA come from the germline V gene. CDR3 nucleotides: TGTGCCAGCAGCCCTAAAAACACCGGGGAGCTGTTTTTT. Translating it yields CASSPKNTGELFF.

The V gene is TRBV7-9, the J gene TRBJ2-7; 10 nucleotides line up with TRBD1. Germline CDR1 SEHNR, CDR2 FQNEAQ (reference sequence). V shed 4 bases and J 3 bases; nucleotides not matched to a gene: 6. The CDR3 is 15 amino acids. The CDR3 here is CASSYRQGADYEQYF. CDR3 nucleotide sequence: TGTGCCAGCAGCTATAGACAGGGGGCAGACTACGAGCAGTACTTC.

V usage is TRBV7-9 and J usage is TRBJ2-6; D is possibly TRBD1 (8 bases). Germline V gene lookup returns CDR1 SEHNR and CDR2 FQNEAQ (reference sequence). The length of the CDR3 is 19 residues. V dropped 5 bases and J dropped 0 bases, with 20 bases sitting between them. Written as DNA, the CDR3 is TGTGCCAGCAGCAGGGAGGGACAGGTCCCTTACTCTGGGGCCAACGTCCTGACTTTC. This gives the protein CASSREGQVPYSGANVLTF.

The CDR3 nucleotides read TGTGCCAGCAGTTCCAACACAGGGGTCGGGGGGACCCAGTACTTC. Its translation: CASSSNTGVGGTQYF. The rearrangement joins TRBV6-5 to TRBJ2-5, with D maybe TRBD1 (7 bases). The CDR3 loop spans 15 amino acids. V was shortened by 4 bases and J by 7 bases, with 19 bases between the two germline ends. Germline V gene data show CDR1 as MNHEY and CDR2 as SVGAGI.

V usage is TRBV29-1 and J usage is TRBJ2-2; 8 nucleotides line up with TRBD1. This CDR3 comprises 15 residues. V gave up 4 bases and J gave up 1 base; unmatched junction bases: 5. The germline CDR1 and CDR2 sequences are SQVTM and ANQGSEA. CDR3 region: CSVVGTGQNTGELFF. CDR3 coding DNA: TGCAGCGTTGTAGGGACAGGCCAGAACACCGGGGAGCTGTTTTTT.

This sequence joins TRBV27 and TRBJ1-2; D is possibly TRBD1 (6 bases). Trimming shortened V by 1 base and J by 3 bases, and 9 bases separated the two germline ends. The germline V gene encodes CDR1 MNHEY and CDR2 SMNVEV (reference sequence). The CDR3 covers 14 residues. CDR3 amino acids: CASSLYEGDYGYTF. The DNA for the CDR3 is TGTGCCAGCAGTTTATATGAGGGGGACTATGGCTACACCTTC.

The chain employs TRBV27 and TRBJ2-7, with 8 bases matching TRBD1. Trimming cost V 10 bases and J 2 bases; bases outside gene matches: 4. The CDR3 is 12 amino acids. The germline V gene has CDR1 MNHEY and CDR2 SMNVEV (reference sequence). The CDR3 protein is CATRQGPYEQYF. The CDR3 nucleotides read TGTGCCACACGACAGGGGCCCTACGAGCAGTACTTC.

The rearrangement links TRBV5-4 to TRBJ2-5; tentatively, D is TRBD1 (6 bases). The J call may be mistaken, given a closer DNA end match to TRBJ2-7. The CDR3 contains 15 residues. Germline CDR1 SGHNT, CDR2 YYREEE (reference sequence). The CDR3 DNA reads TGTGCCAGCAGCTTGTCCTCGGGACATATCTACGAGCAGTACTTC. It is translated as CASSLSSGHIYEQYF.

This rearrangement joins TRBV6-5 to TRBJ2-2, with TRBD1 identical over 7 bases. CDR1 is MNHEY, CDR2 SVGAGI, per germline. The CDR3 runs to 15 residues. J lost 7 bases, V lost 7 bases, and 12 bases had no gene match. The CDR3 DNA reads TGTGCCAGCAAGAAGAAGGGGCAGGGGGTCGGGGAGCTGTTTTTT. Protein sequence: CASKKKGQGVGELFF.

This chain connects TRBV19 to TRBJ2-1; tentative D call: TRBD1 (6 bases). The germline V gene has CDR1 LNHDA and CDR2 SQIVND (reference sequence). The ends were cut back, 8 bases at V and 6 bases at J, with 14 bases in the middle. This CDR3 has 13 amino acids. The CDR3 loop is CASRDTLPNEQFF. DNA for the CDR3: TGTGCCAGTCGGGACACCTTACCCAATGAGCAGTTCTTC. Full variable domain (missing parts from reference TRBV19 and TRBJ2-1): DGGITQSPKYLFRKEGQNVTLSCEQNLNHDAMYWYRQDPGQGLRLIYYSQIVNDFQKGDIAEGYSVSREKKESFPLTVTSAQKNPTAFYLCASRDTLPNEQFFGPGTRLTVL.

The chain recombines TRBV14 with TRBJ2-5; 7 nucleotides align to TRBD2. The CDR3 loop spans 17 amino acids. V trimming: 4 bases; J trimming: 7 bases; junction bases outside the gene matches: 18. Germline CDR1 is SGHDN and CDR2 is FVKESK. The CDR3 DNA is TGTGCCAGCAGCCCCAGATGGGGTAGCGGGTCTCCGGGGACCCAGTACTTC. This encodes CASSPRWGSGSPGTQYF.

The genes are TRBV7-6 and TRBJ2-5; D gene ambiguous. Trimming stripped 3 bases from V and 2 bases from J, with 7 bases between. CDR1 is SGHVS and CDR2 is FNYEAQ in the germline V gene. This CDR3 spans 13 amino acids. The CDR3 is CASSLPVQETQYF. The CDR3 DNA is TGTGCCAGCAGCTTGCCAGTGCAAGAGACCCAGTACTTC.

This clone was detected only once. This chain links TRBV9 with TRBJ1-3, with D unresolved. The germline CDR1 and CDR2 sequences are SGDLS and YYNGEE. Trimming pared 0 bases from V and 4 bases from J, leaving 5 bases between. The CDR3 is 13 amino acids. The CDR3, as DNA: TGTGCCAGCAGCGTAGGCGGGGGAAACACCATATATTTT. Its translation is CASSVGGGNTIYF.

The rearrangement uses TRBV9 and TRBJ1-2, with 9 bases fitting TRBD1. CDR1 SGDLS and CDR2 YYNGEE come from the germline V gene. The CDR3 has 15 amino acids. V lost 1 base, J lost 8 bases, and 9 bases stayed unmatched. CDR3 protein: CASSVTNRDRVGYTF. The DNA for the CDR3 is TGTGCCAGCAGCGTAACGAACCGGGACAGGGTGGGCTACACCTTC.

This chain joins TRBV29-1 and TRBJ1-1; D gene ambiguous. The V and J ends lost 7 bases and 7 bases respectively, with 13 bases between them. The CDR3 totals 11 residues. Per the germline V gene, CDR1 is SQVTM and CDR2 is ANQGSEA. CDR3 sequence reads: CSAREGGEAFF. CDR3 in DNA: TGCAGCGCCCGTGAGGGAGGTGAAGCTTTCTTT.

This clone was detected once. The chain links TRBV4-3 to TRBJ2-7; D is possibly TRBD2 (5 bases). Trimming took off 2 bases at V and 0 bases at J, with 5 bases between the two ends. The CDR3 loop spans 13 amino acids. CDR1 and CDR2 (germline): LGHNA, YSLEER. For the CDR3, the DNA is TGCGCCAGCAGCCAAACTAGCTCCTACGAGCAGTACTTC. This sequence encodes CASSQTSSYEQYF.

The chain combines TRBV25-1 with TRBJ2-7, with TRBD2 identical over 9 bases. CDR1 and CDR2 from the germline V gene are MGHDK and SYGVNS. The CDR3 spans 15 residues. The ends lost 3 bases at V and 2 bases at J; junction bases unmatched: 5. CDR3 bases: TGTGCCAGCAGTGATCCTCCTAGCGGGACCTACGAGCAGTACTTC. Translation gives CASSDPPSGTYEQYF.

This chain links TRBV5-6 with TRBJ1-2; D unclear. Trimming cost V 1 base and J 8 bases, with 9 bases left between them. The CDR3 runs to 12 residues. Germline assignment: CDR1 SGHDT and CDR2 YYEEEE. DNA of the CDR3: TGTGCCAGCAGCTTGTATGAGGGCGGCTACACCTTC. Amino acid sequence: CASSLYEGGYTF.

The chain employs TRBV19 and TRBJ2-2, with TRBD1 as a possible D gene (5 bases). V was clipped by 1 base and J by 6 bases, with 12 bases between them. The CDR3 loop spans 15 amino acids. Germline lookup yields CDR1 LNHDA and CDR2 SQIVND (reference sequence). The CDR3 loop reads CASSIARVTPGELFF. The CDR3 DNA reads TGTGCCAGTAGTATAGCCAGGGTTACCCCCGGGGAGCTGTTTTTT.

This chain links TRBV4-1 with TRBJ2-7; 7 nucleotides match TRBD1. The trim removed 2 bases at V and 1 base at J, leaving 5 bases unmatched. The germline gives CDR1 MGHRA, CDR2 YSYEKL. The CDR3 spans 15 residues. The CDR3 coding sequence is TGCGCCAGCAGCCAAACACAGGGGAGTTCCTACGAGCAGTACTTC. This gives the protein CASSQTQGSSYEQYF.

The rearrangement joins TRBV25-1 to TRBJ2-7; TRBD2 matches 13 bases. CDR1 and CDR2 (germline): MGHDK, SYGVNS. V shed 4 bases and J 3 bases; nucleotides not matched to a gene: 3. The CDR3 totals 15 residues. CDR3 sequence: CASSAGTSGIYEQYF. CDR3 nucleotide sequence: TGTGCCAGCAGTGCAGGGACTAGCGGGATCTACGAGCAGTACTTC.

The chain links TRBV2 to TRBJ1-4, with D possibly matching TRBD1 (5 bases). Trimming stripped 2 bases from V and 2 bases from J, with 9 bases between. The germline V gene has CDR1 SNHLY and CDR2 FYNNEI. This CDR3 comprises 15 residues. The CDR3 is CASSEQGLTNEKLFF. Written as DNA, the CDR3 is TGTGCCAGCAGTGAACAGGGATTGACTAATGAAAAACTGTTTTTT.

V gene TRBV2 combines with J gene TRBJ1-3; no clear D. V shed 9 bases and J shed 4 bases, with 10 bases lying between them. Per germline, CDR1 SNHLY and CDR2 FYNNEI. The CDR3 totals 12 residues. CDR3 sequence reads: CASTLQGNTIYF. Written as DNA, the CDR3 is TGTGCCAGTACCCTACAGGGAAACACCATATATTTT.

This sequence joins TRBV25-1 and TRBJ2-7; D possibly corresponds to TRBD1 (6 bases). The CDR3 covers 15 residues. Trimming removed 5 bases from V and 1 base from J, with 15 bases in between. Germline-derived CDR1 and CDR2 are MGHDK and SYGVNS. In DNA form, the CDR3 reads TGTGCCAGCAGTAAACGGGACACAACATCCTACGAGCAGTACTTC. Its protein product is CASSKRDTTSYEQYF.

In this sample, this clone turned up once. This chain links TRBV7-8 with TRBJ2-7; D call uncertain. Trimming took 5 bases from V and 2 from J, leaving 22 bases between them. This CDR3 contains 17 residues. Germline V gene data show CDR1 as SGHVS and CDR2 as FQNEAQ. The CDR3 DNA follows: TGTGCCAGCAGCCACCTCCCCCCAGAGGAGTCCACCTACGAGCAGTACTTC. It codes for CASSHLPPEESTYEQYF.

This clone was found a few times. The chain employs TRBV5-1 and TRBJ1-2; D uncertain. CDR3 length: 14 amino acids. The germline V and J ends were trimmed by 6 bases and 4 bases, with 16 bases remaining between them. Germline CDR1 reads SGHRS; CDR2 reads YFSETQ. The CDR3 region is CASTAEQPGYGYTF. The CDR3 bases are TGCGCCAGCACAGCGGAACAGCCCGGCTATGGCTACACCTTC.

The chain has TRBV5-1 and TRBJ1-2, with a possible D match to TRBD1 (5 bases). The CDR3 totals 14 residues. The germline CDR1 and CDR2 sequences are SGHRS and YFSETQ. V gave up 3 bases and J gave up 9 bases, with 18 bases separating them. CDR3 DNA: TGCGCCAGCAGCTACGAACAATCAGGGTGGAGCTACACCTTC. Translating it yields CASSYEQSGWSYTF. Full variable domain (missing parts from reference TRBV5-1 and TRBJ1-2): KAGVTQTPRYLIKTRGQQVTLSCSPISGHRSVSWYQQTPGQGLQFLFEYFSETQRNKGNFPGRFSGRQFSNSRSEMNVSTLELGDSALYLCASSYEQSGWSYTFGSGTRLTVV.

The V and J genes are TRBV27 and TRBJ2-7; possible D gene TRBD1, 5 bases. Germline CDR1 MNHEY, CDR2 SMNVEV (reference sequence). V was trimmed by 2 bases and J by 5 bases, leaving 10 bases between them. The CDR3 sequence is 13 residues long. The CDR3 sequence is CASSLRGSHEQYF. The CDR3, as DNA: TGTGCCAGCAGTTTAAGGGGTTCCCACGAGCAGTACTTC.